The sequence of this TCR beta chain was determined in a study of T cell changes during pregnancy in multiple sclerosis (dated by TCRdb to between 2019 and 2020). General notes on the study: The study examined how the T cell repertoire changed over the course of pregnancy in women with multiple sclerosis.

Library creation used the immunoSEQ multiplex PCR assay. Sourced from immuneACCESS, this table was stored by TCRdb with only in-frame sequences that have V and J called. A share of the clones is absent; for the studies checked, an unresolved V gene accounts for under half, and the remainder has no known explanation. In all, the sample holds tens of thousands of clones, and about 91% of those were seen once. Of the sample, 2.5% to 3% falls within the top ten clones. Between the V and J ends, shortened by 0 bases and 8 bases respectively, the junction contains 7 bases. The germline V gene supplies CDR1 SNHLY and CDR2 FYNNEI. The CDR3 goes from the cysteine to the phenylalanine over 13 residues. Only CDR3 DNA remains: 39 bases, in frame from the first base. About this clone itself: Its antigen is not yet known. Per-base qualities were not stored, and no clone one base away is much larger.

This chain joins TRBV2 to TRBJ2-2; the D gene cannot be resolved reliably. This receptor was obtained from a female donor with multiple sclerosis, enrolled in a pregnancy study. The specimen comprised peripheral blood, sampled before pregnancy. The DNA sequence reads TGTGCCAGCAGTGAAGCGCGAGGAGGGGAGCTGTTTTTT. Its coded protein is CASSEARGGELFF.